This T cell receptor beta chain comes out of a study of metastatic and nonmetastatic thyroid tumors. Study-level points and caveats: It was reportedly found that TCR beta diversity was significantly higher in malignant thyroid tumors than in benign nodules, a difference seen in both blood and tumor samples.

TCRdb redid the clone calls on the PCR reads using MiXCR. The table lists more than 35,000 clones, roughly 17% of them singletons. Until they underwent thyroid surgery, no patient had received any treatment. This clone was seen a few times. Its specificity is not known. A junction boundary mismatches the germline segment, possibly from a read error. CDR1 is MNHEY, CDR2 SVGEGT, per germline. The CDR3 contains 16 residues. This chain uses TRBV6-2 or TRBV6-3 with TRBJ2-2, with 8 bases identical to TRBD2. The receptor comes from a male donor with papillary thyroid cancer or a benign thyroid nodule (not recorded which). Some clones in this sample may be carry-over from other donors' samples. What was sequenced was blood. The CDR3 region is CASSTPGLGLFGELFF. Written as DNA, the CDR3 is TGCGCCAGCAGTACCCCGGGACTAGGCTTGTTCGGGGAGCTGTTTTTT.